Detailed here is one T cell receptor beta chain. Its target is unknown. The PCR was carried out with 60 Vbeta primers and 13 Jbeta primers. Using immunoSEQ multiplex PCR, the repertoire was profiled, and TCRdb retains in-frame clones only, with some absent. The table records 120,000 to 150,000 clones, over 60% of them present only once. The data stem from a study of cytomegalovirus exposure and HLA in healthy donors. V shed 0 bases and J 8 bases; nucleotides not matched to a gene: 10. The CDR3 runs 16 residues. Germline loops: CDR1 LGHNA, CDR2 YNFKEQ. The study's findings and limits: For cytomegalovirus status, the classifier reportedly gave diagnoses with high specificity and sensitivity.

The origin of this receptor is a man aged 35-49 years in good health and CMV-seronegative. Sequences were obtained from PBMCs. This rearrangement joins TRBV4-2 to TRBJ2-1; 7 nucleotides agree with TRBD2. CDR3 in amino acids: CASSQEGGRAFDEQFF. CDR3 nucleotides: TGTGCCAGCAGCCAAGAGGGTGGGAGGGCCTTTGATGAGCAGTTCTTC.